The 12 T cell receptor beta chains given below trace back to one sample, sequenced in a study of early T cells in non-severe SARS-CoV-2 infection. TCRdb reanalysed the 5' RACE reads using MiXCR and keeps one entry per CDR3 protein. The sample contains about 88,000 distinct CDR3 sequences, about 15% of which appear only once. Sequencing input: whole blood. The receptor set was obtained from an adult who was a healthcare worker with PCR-confirmed SARS-CoV-2 infection or an uninfected control (not recorded which).

This chain connects TRBV10-3 to TRBJ2-1; 11 bases are shared with TRBD2. This CDR3 contains 15 residues. Germline CDR1 is ENHRY and CDR2 is SYGVKD. Trimming removed 4 bases from V and 5 bases from J; junction bases left unmatched: 4. The CDR3 nucleotides are TGTGCCATCAGTGTAGCGGGAGGGCGCGACAATGAGCAGTTCTTC. Protein sequence: CAISVAGGRDNEQFF.

This clonotype was recorded a few times. V and J are TRBV7-6 and TRBJ2-5; D is possibly TRBD1 (5 bases). CDR3 length equals 15 residues. The V end lost 2 bases, the J end lost 3 bases, and 13 bases lay between the germline ends. CDR1 and CDR2 from the germline V gene are SGHVS and FNYEAQ. In nucleotides, the CDR3 is TGTGCCAGCAGCTTAATCCGAGACAGCAAAGAGACCCAGTACTTC. It is translated as CASSLIRDSKETQYF.

The J gene is TRBJ2-7, the V gene TRBV5-1; D unclear. The CDR3 is made up of 14 amino acids. The V end lost 1 base, the J end lost 2 bases, and 10 bases lay between the germline ends. Looked up from germline, CDR1 is SGHRS and CDR2 is YFSETQ. This CDR3 reads CASSLMGPAYEQYF. The CDR3 coding sequence is TGCGCCAGCAGCTTGATGGGTCCGGCCTACGAGCAGTACTTC.

This clonotype was detected only a few times. This chain connects TRBV5-1 to TRBJ1-1; possible D gene TRBD1, 5 bases. V lost 3 bases to trimming and J lost 11 bases, with 14 bases between them. The CDR3 loop spans 12 amino acids. Germline CDR1 reads SGHRS; CDR2 reads YFSETQ. Here the CDR3 DNA reads TGCGCCAGCAGCTGGGACCTACTGTGGGCTTTCTTT. It translates to CASSWDLLWAFF.

V usage is TRBV5-1 and J usage is TRBJ2-3, with a weak D call TRBD2 (6 bases). There are 15 residues in the CDR3. Germline assignment: CDR1 SGHRS and CDR2 YFSETQ. V was trimmed by 4 bases and J by 2 bases, leaving 14 bases between them. CDR3 sequence (DNA): TGCGCCAGCAGCCTCAGACTAGGTCTCACAGATACGCAGTATTTT. Protein product: CASSLRLGLTDTQYF. The complete variable domain, with remaining parts taken from reference TRBV5-1 and TRBJ2-3, reads KAGVTQTPRYLIKTRGQQVTLSCSPISGHRSVSWYQQTPGQGLQFLFEYFSETQRNKGNFPGRFSGRQFSNSRSEMNVSTLELGDSALYLCASSLRLGLTDTQYFGPGTRLTVL.

The chain carries TRBV12-3 or TRBV12-4 and TRBJ1-5; no definite D call. Trimming stripped 6 bases from V and 7 bases from J, with 19 bases between. The CDR3 runs to 15 residues. CDR3 loop: CASSRREGTAQPQHF. The CDR3 DNA reads TGTGCCAGCAGCCGCCGTGAGGGCACCGCGCAGCCCCAGCATTTT.

The chain employs TRBV7-7 and TRBJ2-7; D may correspond to TRBD1 or TRBD2 (5 bases each). Trimming removed 5 bases from V and 1 base from J, with 30 bases in between. Germline CDR1 is SSHAT and CDR2 is FNYEAQ (reference sequence). The length of the CDR3 is 20 residues. CDR3 amino acids: CASSQMAPRDGPLISYEQYF. CDR3 coding DNA: TGTGCCAGCAGCCAAATGGCTCCTCGGGACGGTCCCTTAATATCCTACGAGCAGTACTTC. Full variable domain (remainder filled in from reference TRBV7-7 and TRBJ2-7): GAGVSQSPRYKVTKRGQDVTLRCDPISSHATLYWYQQALGQGPEFLTYFNYEAQPDKSGLPSDRFSAERPEGSISTLTIQRTEQRDSAMYRCASSQMAPRDGPLISYEQYFGPGTRLTVT.

The gene calls are TRBV12-3 or TRBV12-4 and TRBJ1-1, with 7 bases aligning to TRBD1. The V and J ends lost 5 bases and 6 bases, in that order; junction bases with no gene match: 18. CDR3 length equals 17 residues. The CDR3 DNA is TGTGCCAGCAGTCCCCTGGGGGACAGAGGGGTAAAGGCTGAAGCTTTCTTT. Its translation is CASSPLGDRGVKAEAFF.

This clonotype was counted at least ten times. The chain has TRBV7-2 and TRBJ2-5, with TRBD2 matching over 9 bases. Trimming cost V 3 bases and J 5 bases; bases outside gene matches: 4. CDR3 length: 14 residues. CDR1 is SGHTA, CDR2 FQGNSA, per germline. CDR3 residues: CASSFSGSGETQYF. The CDR3 DNA is TGTGCCAGCAGCTTTAGCGGGAGTGGGGAGACCCAGTACTTC.

V gene TRBV30 combines with J gene TRBJ1-1, with unresolved D. CDR3 length: 13 residues. V lost 3 bases to trimming and J lost 4 bases, with 12 bases between them. Germline CDR1 is GTSNPN and CDR2 is SVGIG (reference sequence). DNA for the CDR3: TGTGCCTGGAGCCTTATACCGGGCACTGAAGCTTTCTTT. It yields the protein CAWSLIPGTEAFF.

V usage is TRBV7-8 and J usage is TRBJ2-5, with a tentative D call TRBD1 (6 bases). From germline, CDR1 is SGHVS and CDR2 FQNEAQ. The CDR3 loop spans 17 amino acids. Trimming stripped 2 bases from V and 2 bases from J, with 18 bases between. CDR3 coding DNA: TGTGCCAGCAGCTTAAGAGGGGAAACAGGGAGACAAGAGACCCAGTACTTC. Translation gives CASSLRGETGRQETQYF. Full variable domain (rest looked up from reference TRBV7-8 and TRBJ2-5): GAGVSQSPRYKVAKRGQDVALRCDPISGHVSLFWYQQALGQGPEFLTYFQNEAQLDKSGLPSDRFFAERPEGSVSTLKIQRTQQEDSAVYLCASSLRGETGRQETQYFGPGTRLLVL.

This clonotype was seen more than once but under ten times. J is TRBJ2-7 and V is TRBV12-3 or TRBV12-4; maybe TRBD1 (5 bases). This CDR3 has 15 residues. Deletions cut 8 bases from V and 0 bases from J, with 17 bases between. The CDR3 sequence is CASVGRTTSSYEQYF. As DNA, the CDR3 is TGTGCCAGCGTGGGTAGGACAACCAGCTCCTACGAGCAGTACTTC.